The 27 T cell receptor beta chains presented below share a single source sample, sequenced in a study of cytomegalovirus exposure and HLA in healthy donors. Primers included in the PCR were 60 Vbeta and 13 Jbeta primers. Sequencing used immunoSEQ multiplex PCR; TCRdb keeps in-frame clones, though not all of them. In the table there are 100,000 to 150,000 clones, approximately 68% of which are singletons. The material sequenced was PBMCs. The receptors stem from a man aged 25-40 years in good health and CMV-seropositive.

The CDR3, as DNA: TGTGTCCGGGGAAGTGGGGACAAAAGCTCCTACGAGCAGTACTTC. It yields the protein CVRGSGDKSSYEQYF. The chain has TRBV30 and TRBJ2-7; possibly TRBD1 for D (6 bases). The V gene's germline CDR1 is GTSNPN and CDR2 SVGIG (reference sequence). This CDR3 has 15 amino acids. The entire variable domain, with the rest obtained from reference TRBV30 and TRBJ2-7, is as follows: SQTIHQWPATLVQPVGSPLSLECTVEGTSNPNLYWYRQAAGRGLQLLFYSVGIGQISSEVPQNLSASRPQDRQFILSSKKLLLSDSGFYLCVRGSGDKSSYEQYFGPGTRLTVT.

The genes are TRBV7-8 and TRBJ2-1; TRBD2 aligns across 9 bases. The CDR3 extends over 15 amino acids. The germline gives CDR1 SGHVS, CDR2 FQNEAQ. Trimming removed 4 bases from V and 1 base from J; junction bases left unmatched: 2. CDR3 sequence: CASSSTSGSYNEQFF. The CDR3 region has the DNA TGTGCCAGCAGCTCCACTAGCGGGTCCTACAATGAGCAGTTCTTC.

V usage is TRBV27 and J usage is TRBJ2-3, with D uncertain. The CDR3 consists of 14 residues. Trimming cost V 7 bases and J 4 bases, with 15 bases left between them. Germline V gene sequence: CDR1 MNHEY, CDR2 SMNVEV (reference sequence). This CDR3 is CASTRLGAADTQYF. Written as DNA, the CDR3 is TGTGCCAGCACAAGGTTGGGTGCGGCAGATACGCAGTATTTT.

The chain has TRBV2 and TRBJ2-7; maybe TRBD1 (6 bases). In germline, CDR1 is SNHLY, CDR2 FYNNEI. The CDR3 totals 13 residues. Deletions cut 8 bases from V and 2 bases from J, with 13 bases between. CDR3 sequence (DNA): TGTGCCAGCCACCAGGGGAACCCCTACGAGCAGTACTTC. Protein product: CASHQGNPYEQYF.

The chain carries TRBV11-1 and TRBJ2-2, with TRBD2 identical over 9 bases. Trimming removed 2 bases from V and 6 bases from J; junction bases left unmatched: 10. This CDR3 is built from 17 residues. The germline CDR1 and CDR2 sequences are SGHAT and FQDESV (reference sequence). The CDR3 nucleotides are TGTGCCAGCAGCTTAAGTATGGCTAGCGGGAATCCCGGGGAGCTGTTTTTT. It is translated as CASSLSMASGNPGELFF. Full variable domain (rest looked up from reference TRBV11-1 and TRBJ2-2): EAEVAQSPRYKITEKSQAVAFWCDPISGHATLYWYRQILGQGPELLVQFQDESVVDDSQLPKDRFSAERLKGVDSTLKIQPAELGDSAMYLCASSLSMASGNPGELFFGEGSRLTVL.

This clone was found once. The gene calls are TRBV6-4 and TRBJ2-7; 7 bases agree with TRBD1. Germline V gene lookup returns CDR1 MRHNA and CDR2 SNTAGT. The CDR3 consists of 14 residues. V lost 5 bases, J lost 0 bases, and 4 bases stayed unmatched. The CDR3 spells CASSRDSSSYEQYF. The DNA of the CDR3 is TGTGCCAGCAGTAGGGACAGCAGCTCCTACGAGCAGTACTTC.

V usage is TRBV2 and J usage is TRBJ2-5, with 8 bases matching TRBD2. The CDR3 runs 13 residues. CDR1 and CDR2 (germline): SNHLY, FYNNEI. V lost 6 bases and J lost 8; bases outside the gene matches: 8. CDR3 coding DNA: TGTGCCAGCAGGGATCAGCGGGGGTCTACCCAGTACTTC. This sequence encodes CASRDQRGSTQYF.

This clone came up once. The chain carries TRBV4-2 and TRBJ2-5; 7 positions match TRBD1. V gave up 4 bases and J gave up 2 bases; unmatched junction bases: 13. This CDR3 contains 17 residues. Germline V CDR1 and CDR2: LGHNA, YNFKEQ. CDR3 region: CASSRDREPLRQETQYF. The CDR3 DNA is TGTGCCAGCAGCCGCGACAGGGAACCACTTAGGCAAGAGACCCAGTACTTC.

The rearrangement uses TRBV7-2 and TRBJ2-7, with 7 bases aligning to TRBD1. CDR3 length: 14 residues. The ends lost 5 bases at V and 2 bases at J; junction bases unmatched: 6. The germline V gene encodes CDR1 SGHTA and CDR2 FQGNSA. The CDR3 here is CASSRTGDTYEQYF. The CDR3 DNA reads TGTGCCAGCAGCCGTACAGGGGACACCTACGAGCAGTACTTC.

This chain joins TRBV7-2 and TRBJ1-4; 7 bases agree with TRBD1. Germline V lookup: CDR1 SGHTA, CDR2 FQGNSA. This CDR3 has 14 residues. The ends lost 6 bases at V and 3 bases at J; junction bases unmatched: 4. The CDR3 DNA reads as TGTGCCAGCAGAAGGGACAGCGCTAATGAAAAACTGTTTTTT. It codes for CASRRDSANEKLFF.

The rearrangement links TRBV5-1 to TRBJ2-1; 10 bases are a match to TRBD1. The CDR3 has 15 residues. Germline CDR1 is SGHRS and CDR2 is YFSETQ. V lost 0 bases to trimming and J lost 8 bases; unmatched junction nucleotides: 5. The CDR3 protein is CASSLGGQGSHEQFF. The CDR3, as DNA: TGCGCCAGCAGCTTGGGGGGACAGGGGTCACATGAGCAGTTCTTC.

This clone was recorded only once. This sequence joins TRBV5-1 and TRBJ2-1; 7 bases are shared with TRBD2. The CDR3 has 20 amino acids. Unmatched junction bases numbered 16, after V lost 1 base and J lost 0 bases. From germline, CDR1 is SGHRS and CDR2 YFSETQ. The CDR3 region is CASSLYLGGVADPSYNEQFF. The CDR3 DNA is TGCGCCAGCAGCTTGTATTTGGGGGGGGTAGCGGATCCCTCCTACAATGAGCAGTTCTTC. The whole variable domain, remainder taken from reference TRBV5-1 and TRBJ2-1, is KAGVTQTPRYLIKTRGQQVTLSCSPISGHRSVSWYQQTPGQGLQFLFEYFSETQRNKGNFPGRFSGRQFSNSRSEMNVSTLELGDSALYLCASSLYLGGVADPSYNEQFFGPGTRLTVL.

The V and J genes are TRBV7-2 and TRBJ2-1, with 13 bases that match TRBD2. Trimming cost V 4 bases and J 0 bases; bases outside gene matches: 6. This CDR3 has 18 amino acids. Germline CDR1 is SGHTA and CDR2 is FQGNSA. The CDR3 region has the DNA TGTGCCAGCAGCTCGGGACTAGCGGGATTAATCTCCTACAATGAGCAGTTCTTC. Translation: CASSSGLAGLISYNEQFF. The full variable domain, with the rest looked up from reference TRBV7-2 and TRBJ2-1, is GAGVSQSPSNKVTEKGKDVELRCDPISGHTALYWYRQSLGQGLEFLIYFQGNSAPDKSGLPSDRFSAERTGGSVSTLTIQRTQQEDSAVYLCASSSGLAGLISYNEQFFGPGTRLTVL.

This clone has only a few counts. The CDR3 bases are TGTGCCAGCAGTTTATGGGATTCGACAGGGGGCGGCTACACCTTC. Translated, it gives CASSLWDSTGGGYTF. V is TRBV28 and J is TRBJ1-2; 10 bases map to TRBD1. Germline V CDR1 and CDR2: MDHEN, SYDVKM. This CDR3 region has 15 residues. V trimming: 0 bases; J trimming: 8 bases; junction bases outside the gene matches: 6.

Worth noting for this clone: One end of the junction does not line up with germline, which may come from a read error. This chain joins TRBV9 and TRBJ2-5; D remains ambiguous. CDR1 and CDR2 (germline): SGDLS, YYNGEE. The CDR3 is made up of 15 amino acids. CDR3 protein: CASSPNYGIQEAQYF. Written as DNA, the CDR3 is TGTGCCAGCAGCCCAAATTACGGAATTCAAGAGGCCCAGTACTTC.

This clone was seen more than once but under ten times. V gene TRBV6-1 combines with J gene TRBJ2-1; TRBD2 matches 8 bases. Trimming removed 6 bases from V and 2 bases from J; junction bases left unmatched: 0. Germline assignment: CDR1 MNHNS and CDR2 SASEGT. This CDR3 contains 13 residues. The CDR3 sequence is CASRGLAYNEQFF. CDR3 in DNA: TGTGCCAGCAGGGGACTAGCCTACAATGAGCAGTTCTTC.

The gene calls are TRBV18 and TRBJ1-2; no clear D. CDR3 size: 12 residues. Germline CDR1 reads KGHSH; CDR2 reads LQKENI. V lost 3 bases, J lost 8 bases, and 10 bases lay in between. CDR3 region: CASSPRVEGYTF. CDR3 coding DNA: TGTGCCAGCTCACCTCGGGTGGAAGGCTACACCTTC.

This CDR3 reads CASSLGLAGGSNTGELFF. Here the CDR3 DNA reads TGTGCCAGTAGTCTGGGACTAGCGGGAGGGTCGAACACCGGGGAGCTGTTTTTT. The J gene is TRBJ2-2, the V gene TRBV19; 16 nucleotides line up with TRBD2. The CDR3 has 18 amino acids. The V segment lost 5 bases and the J segment 0 bases; nucleotides outside the gene matches: 3. The germline CDR1 and CDR2 sequences are LNHDA and SQIVND (reference sequence).

This clone has only one observation. The chain recombines TRBV7-6 with TRBJ2-1; 7 bases are a match to TRBD2. V shed 1 base and J 0 bases; nucleotides not matched to a gene: 3. CDR3 length equals 16 residues. Germline V lookup: CDR1 SGHVS, CDR2 FNYEAQ. The CDR3 sequence is CASSLVSGTSYNEQFF. CDR3 coding DNA: TGTGCCAGCAGCTTAGTCAGCGGGACCTCCTACAATGAGCAGTTCTTC.

The V and J genes are TRBV5-8 and TRBJ1-1; D not certain. This CDR3 has 13 residues. The germline gives CDR1 SGHTS, CDR2 YDEGEE. V was shortened by 0 bases and J by 1 base, with 4 bases between the two germline ends. CDR3 nucleotides: TGTGCCAGCAGCTTGGCAGGGAACACTGAAGCTTTCTTT. The encoded protein is CASSLAGNTEAFF.

The rearrangement uses TRBV19 and TRBJ2-7; tentatively, D is TRBD2 (5 bases). Trimming removed 6 bases from V and 2 bases from J, with 14 bases in between. This CDR3 spans 14 amino acids. Germline V gene lookup returns CDR1 LNHDA and CDR2 SQIVND (reference sequence). CDR3 DNA: TGTGCCAGTAGCCGGCTAGCAGACACCTACGAGCAGTACTTC. This translates into CASSRLADTYEQYF.

The gene calls are TRBV5-8 and TRBJ1-5; TRBD1 aligns across 12 bases. CDR3 size: 15 residues. Germline values: CDR1 SGHTS, CDR2 YDEGEE. With 3 bases clipped from V and 5 bases from J, the junction kept 3 bases outside the gene matches. The CDR3 protein is CASSWDRGQDQPQHF. The CDR3, as DNA: TGTGCCAGCAGCTGGGACAGGGGGCAAGATCAGCCCCAGCATTTT.

Details on this clone: Relative to the germline gene, one junction end is altered; a read error may explain this. This chain joins TRBV5-4 and TRBJ2-2, with 8 positions matching TRBD1. The V gene's germline CDR1 is SGHNT and CDR2 YYREEE (reference sequence). The CDR3 has 15 residues. Here the CDR3 reads CASSLGQGRTGEPFF. In nucleotides, the CDR3 is TGTGCCAGCAGCTTGGGACAGGGGAGAACCGGGGAGCCGTTTTTT.

The J gene is TRBJ2-3, the V gene TRBV5-1; 9 bases fit TRBD1. Looked up from germline, CDR1 is SGHRS and CDR2 is YFSETQ. The CDR3 covers 17 residues. J gave up 3 bases and V 0 bases, and 8 bases lay outside the gene matches. Here the CDR3 DNA reads TGCGCCAGCAGCTTGGGGCGTGACAGGGGGTTTACAGATACGCAGTATTTT. Its protein product is CASSLGRDRGFTDTQYF.

J is TRBJ1-1 and V is TRBV11-2, with D hard to call. CDR1 SGHAT and CDR2 FQNNGV come from the germline V gene. Between the trimmed V and J ends, which lost 3 bases and 7 bases, there was a span of 12 bases. The length of the CDR3 is 13 residues. CDR3 protein: CASSFFEDSEAFF. The CDR3 nucleotides are TGTGCCAGCAGCTTTTTTGAGGATAGTGAAGCTTTCTTT.

Written as DNA, the CDR3 is TGCAGCGTTGCGTCGTCCCAGGATCTCTACGAGCAGTACTTC. Protein sequence: CSVASSQDLYEQYF. The rearrangement links TRBV29-1 to TRBJ2-7; D is uncertain. Deletions cut 4 bases from V and 3 bases from J, with 16 bases between. Germline values: CDR1 SQVTM, CDR2 ANQGSEA. CDR3 size: 14 residues.

The CDR3 loop is CASSLGLRHTGELFF. Written as DNA, the CDR3 is TGTGCCAGCAGCCTAGGACTGAGACACACCGGGGAGCTGTTTTTT. The V call is TRBV5-4, the J call TRBJ2-2, with TRBD2 as a possible D gene (5 bases). With 4 bases removed from V and 3 bases from J, the gap between germline ends came to 13 bases. The CDR3 covers 15 residues. Germline CDR1 SGHNT, CDR2 YYREEE (reference sequence).